This entry describes one T cell receptor beta chain. This clone was seen more than once but under ten times. The specificity of this receptor is unknown. Qualities for individual bases were not recorded, and no much larger clone is one base off. The receptor library was made with the immunoSEQ multiplex PCR assay. A mixture of 60 forward primers for TCR Vbeta segments and 13 reverse primers for TCR Jbeta segments was used in the multiplex PCR. A multiplex PCR assay on genomic DNA amplified the CDR3 region of rearranged TCR beta genes. The Illumina HiSeq System was used to sequence the amplified TCR beta libraries as 87-base-pair reads. For the original study's pipeline: In a later analysis, tens of millions of unique TCR beta chains were counted across the approximately 640 repertoires, and roughly 11 million of these chains were shared by at least two donors. Raw reads were error-corrected and collapsed into unique sequences with a nearest-neighbor algorithm that merged closely related sequences to remove PCR and sequencing errors. Alignment of CDR3 sequences to IMGT reference sequences was used to assign V, D and J gene segments. For a sequence to be retained, at least a six-nucleotide match to both a V gene segment and a J gene segment was required. Rearrangements were called productive when the CDR3 lacked stop codons and stayed in frame with V and J; all others were non-productive. Following IMGT convention, CDR3 was defined as the stretch from the second conserved V-encoded cysteine to the conserved J-encoded phenylalanine. In an earlier analysis of around 640 of the donors, sequences lacking an unambiguous match to a single V gene segment were excluded. In an earlier analysis of approximately 550 of the donors, V segments were called functional above 56.7% productive rearrangements and were called segregating when the between-donor standard deviation exceeded 5%. A statistical classification framework was built to diagnose cytomegalovirus status from the catalog of TCR beta chain sequences. V and J gene assignment, in a later analysis, came from comparing TCR nucleotide sequences with IMGT/GENE-DB human TR gene sequences. The TCRdist pipeline was used in a later analysis to assign CDR3 sequences and most-parsimonious VDJ recombination scenarios. A later analysis defined each TCR beta chain by its CDR3 amino acid sequence plus V-gene family, and excluded reads lacking a unique V-gene family. In a later analysis, 450 to 600 highly shared, low-generation-probability nucleotide sequences were removed to address suspected cross-contamination and a sequencing artifact. For each public chain, a later analysis derived a clonal expansion index from normalized ranks of inferred template counts within each repertoire. In a later analysis, generation probabilities were computed with a VDJ recombination model fitted to out-of-frame rearrangements, and the resulting probabilities were checked against IGoR. In a later analysis, hypergeometric tests were used to score TCR-TCR, TCR-HLA and TCR-CMV co-occurrence, with a repertoire-size bias correction applied to TCR pairs. In a later analysis, false discovery rates were estimated by permuting HLA or CMV assignments 20 times. In a later analysis, co-occurring TCRs were grouped using DBSCAN, with TCRdist sequence similarity added in when clustering inside HLA-allele-positive subsets. Repertoires with fewer than 30,000 or more than 120,000 public chains, plus five repertoires with anomalous nucleotide sharing, were excluded from co-occurrence clustering. The table was pulled from immuneACCESS by TCRdb, which kept in-frame rearrangements only. Such tables lose some clones; where checked, under half of the loss comes from unresolved V genes, and the rest has no known cause. V, J and clone size are those of that table, while D and trimming were read from the DNA. This sample has around 200,000 clones in its table, and roughly four fifths of those were observed once. The ten top clones hold 2.5% to 4% of the sample.

The record originates from a study of cytomegalovirus exposure and HLA in healthy donors (dated by TCRdb to 2016 to 2017). Context from the whole study: According to an earlier analysis of 450 to 650 of the donors, some 180 million T cells yielded 90 million to 140 million unique TCR beta sequences and 276 Gb of sequence data. About 280 gigabases of sequencing data and approximately 91 million unique TCR sequences made up an early release that covered around 640 HLA-typed donors. Among the roughly 400 genotyped donors, about 83% belonged to the genetic ancestry cluster associated with self-reported Caucasian donors. The study was designed to test whether signatures of past pathogen exposure could be identified by cataloging public T cell receptors. The T cell repertoires of under 700 subjects were profiled by immunosequencing and related to cytomegalovirus serostatus. In addition to the first cohort of several hundred subjects, a separate validation cohort of under 150 different subjects was used. The study combined high-throughput TCR immunosequencing, statistical association of individual TCRs with disease status, and machine learning to predict cytomegalovirus infection status. In a later analysis, previously published TCR beta repertoires from 666 donors were re-analyzed and high-resolution HLA genotyping was added so that TCR occurrence patterns could be studied. Rather than using new phenotypic data, the later analysis identified candidate immune exposures from TCR beta sequences and from how often those sequences occurred across donors. An earlier analysis of about 620 of the donors applied high-throughput TCR beta sequencing to assess whether each TCR beta V gene segment acted as functional or pseudogenic. Alongside the repertoire data, information on donor age, sex, ethnicity and CMV serostatus was compiled. A later genetic analysis used genome-wide SNP genotypes for about 65% of the 666 donors, treating that subset as a discovery cohort. Every discovery cohort repertoire had been produced on one sequencing platform. HLA typing covered class I and class II loci at four-digit resolution. The number of donors typed differed by locus, with 629-630 for A, B, C, DRB1 and DQB1, over 500 for DQA1, 606 for DPA1, and 472 for DPB1. A few DR-DQ haplotypes were treated as single units for association and clustering because of strong linkage in the cohort. Among approximately 370 genotyped donors of the cohort, an average of around 220,000 unique TCR beta nucleotide sequences was sequenced per donor, of which about 18% were non-productive.

Study-wide findings and limitations: A later analysis found that most CMV-associated TCR beta chains appeared HLA-restricted, with HLA associations seemingly driven largely by CMV exposure. Compared with equally common non-associated chains, HLA-associated TCR beta chains in a later analysis were more clonally expanded and had lower generation probabilities. Some 16 rarely observed V segments, including chromosome 9 orphons, were excluded from the earlier analysis of several hundred of the donors because counts were too low. In a later analysis, TCR association rates were found to vary across HLA loci, with the most associated TCRs seen for DRB1 alleles and the fewest for HLA-C alleles. The cohort was sequenced for TCR beta chains only, and without alpha or paired-chain data the features that could be detected were limited. A group of highly shared sequence variants was considered likely to be a technical artifact of the sequencing pipeline. Most TCR sequences were observed very rarely across donors, whereas some public TCRs were present in many individuals. Linkage disequilibrium might explain the correlated functional status among segregating V segments, but an unknown experimental factor could not be excluded. An association between a missense DCLRE1C variant and V-gene and J-gene trimming of TCR beta chains was found in a later genetic analysis and replicated in an independent cohort. Presence/absence analyses assumed roughly uniform sequencing depth across donors, an assumption that may not hold. A few of the identified cytomegalovirus-associated TCR beta chains were confirmed in vitro to be specific for cytomegalovirus antigens. At a false discovery rate of 0.05, a later analysis linked some 17,000 TCR beta sequences to specific HLA alleles. Strong co-occurrence of HLA alleles, especially DR and DQ, made assigning TCR associations to individual alleles difficult. A total of fewer than 200 TCR beta chains were listed by the study as associated with cytomegalovirus. A further reported finding was that TCR beta sequences accurately predicted the HLA-A and HLA-B alleles for most subjects in the first cohort. In a later analysis, several top co-occurrence clusters were reported to appear linked to parvovirus B19, influenza, CMV and Epstein-Barr virus. It was suggested by the authors that the approach could potentially be generalized to other disease states and immunological phenotypes. Because HLA typing was unavailable for some donors at each locus, only the typed subset was used in association tests. An earlier analysis of approximately 500 of the donors showed that most TCR beta V segments appeared in productive rearrangements either about 90% or about 30% of the time, which broadly matched IMGT annotations. In a later genetic analysis, fewer N-insertions in productive TCRs were reported among donors in an Asian-associated ancestry cluster than the approximately 710-donor mean. The classifier was reported to diagnose cytomegalovirus status with high specificity and sensitivity in both the original and validation cohorts. The only immune exposure information available for the cohort was CMV serostatus.

The cohort comprised around 690 healthy bone marrow donors. All cohort members were sampled while nominally healthy, although unrecorded immune exposures were likely present. The donor tested CMV seropositive, placing the donor among the 289 seropositive members of the cohort. Each donor provided a peripheral blood sample, and peripheral blood mononuclear cells were used for TCR beta sequencing. Genomic DNA was extracted from the blood cell samples with the Qiagen DNeasy Blood Extraction Kit. This receptor was obtained from a woman aged 25 to 39 in good health and CMV-seropositive. Sequencing was performed on PBMCs.

The CDR3 amino acid sequence is: CASSQGLAGGTYNEQFF. The base sequence is TGTGCCAGTAGTCAGGGACTAGCGGGAGGGACCTACAATGAGCAGTTCTTC. The rearranged chain carries TRBV19 and TRBJ2-1; 16 of the junction bases match TRBD2. The CDR3 contains 17 residues, cysteine and phenylalanine counted. Only the CDR3 DNA is retained, 51 bases long and in frame from the first base. V has 5 bases trimmed and J has 2 bases trimmed; junction bases matching no gene number 3. The germline V gene (reference sequence) sets CDR1 to LNHDA and CDR2 to SQIVND.